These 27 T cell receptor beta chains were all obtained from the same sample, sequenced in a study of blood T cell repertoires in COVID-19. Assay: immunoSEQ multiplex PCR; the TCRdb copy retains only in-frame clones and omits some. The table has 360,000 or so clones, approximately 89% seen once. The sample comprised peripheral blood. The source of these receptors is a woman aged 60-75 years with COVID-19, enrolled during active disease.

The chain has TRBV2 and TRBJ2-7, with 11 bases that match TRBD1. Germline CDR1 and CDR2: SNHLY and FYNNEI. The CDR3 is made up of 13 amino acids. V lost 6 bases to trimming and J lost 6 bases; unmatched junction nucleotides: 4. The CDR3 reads CASSPDRGPEQYF. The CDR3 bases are TGTGCCAGCAGCCCGGACAGGGGGCCCGAGCAGTACTTC.

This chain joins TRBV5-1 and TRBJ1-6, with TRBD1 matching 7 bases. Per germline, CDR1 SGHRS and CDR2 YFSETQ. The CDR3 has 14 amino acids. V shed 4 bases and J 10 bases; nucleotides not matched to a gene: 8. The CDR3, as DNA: TGCGCCAGCAGCGTGGGACAGTTAGGCTCACCCCTCCACTTT. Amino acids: CASSVGQLGSPLHF. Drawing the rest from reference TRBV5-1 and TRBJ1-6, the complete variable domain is KAGVTQTPRYLIKTRGQQVTLSCSPISGHRSVSWYQQTPGQGLQFLFEYFSETQRNKGNFPGRFSGRQFSNSRSEMNVSTLELGDSALYLCASSVGQLGSPLHFGNGTRLTVT.

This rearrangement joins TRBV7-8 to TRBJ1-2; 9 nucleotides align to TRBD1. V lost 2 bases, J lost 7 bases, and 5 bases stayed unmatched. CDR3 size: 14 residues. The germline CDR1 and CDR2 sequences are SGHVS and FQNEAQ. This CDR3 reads CASSLPPTGGGYTF. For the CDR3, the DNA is TGTGCCAGCAGCTTACCACCGACAGGGGGTGGCTACACCTTC.

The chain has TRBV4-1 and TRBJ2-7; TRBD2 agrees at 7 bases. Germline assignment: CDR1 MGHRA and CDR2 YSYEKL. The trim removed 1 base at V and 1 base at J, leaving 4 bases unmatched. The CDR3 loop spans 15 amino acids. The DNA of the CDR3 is TGCGCCAGCAGCCAAGCCCTAGCGGCTTCCTACGAGCAGTACTTC. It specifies CASSQALAASYEQYF.

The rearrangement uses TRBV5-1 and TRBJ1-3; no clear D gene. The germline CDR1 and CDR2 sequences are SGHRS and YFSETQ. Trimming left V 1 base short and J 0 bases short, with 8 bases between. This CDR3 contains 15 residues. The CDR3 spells CASSLNVNSGNTIYF. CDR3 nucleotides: TGCGCCAGCAGCTTGAATGTCAACTCTGGAAACACCATATATTTT.

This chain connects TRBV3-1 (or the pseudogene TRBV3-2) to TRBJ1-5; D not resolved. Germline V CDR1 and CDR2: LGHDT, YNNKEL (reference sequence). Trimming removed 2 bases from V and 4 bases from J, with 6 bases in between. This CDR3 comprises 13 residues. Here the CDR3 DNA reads TGTGCCAGCAGCCAACAGAAGAATCAGCCCCAGCATTTT. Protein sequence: CASSQQKNQPQHF.

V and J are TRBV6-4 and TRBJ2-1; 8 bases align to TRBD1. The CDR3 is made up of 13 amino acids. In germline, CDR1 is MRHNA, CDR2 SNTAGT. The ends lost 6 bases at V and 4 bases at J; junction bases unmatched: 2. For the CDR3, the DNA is TGTGCCAGCAGCCGGGACAGGTACAATGAGCAGTTCTTC. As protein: CASSRDRYNEQFF.

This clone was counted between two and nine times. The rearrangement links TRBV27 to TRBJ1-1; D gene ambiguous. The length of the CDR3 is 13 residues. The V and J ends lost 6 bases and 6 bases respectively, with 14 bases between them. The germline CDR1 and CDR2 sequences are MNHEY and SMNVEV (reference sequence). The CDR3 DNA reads TGTGCCAGCAGCTGGACCCCGGAGGCTGAAGCTTTCTTT. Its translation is CASSWTPEAEAFF.

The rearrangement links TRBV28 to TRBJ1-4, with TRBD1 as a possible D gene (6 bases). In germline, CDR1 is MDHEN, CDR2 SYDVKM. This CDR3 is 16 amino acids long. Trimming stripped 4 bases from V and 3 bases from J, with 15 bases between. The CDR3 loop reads CASSYRVGNPNEKLFF. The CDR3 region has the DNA TGTGCCAGCAGTTACAGGGTCGGGAACCCTAATGAAAAACTGTTTTTT.

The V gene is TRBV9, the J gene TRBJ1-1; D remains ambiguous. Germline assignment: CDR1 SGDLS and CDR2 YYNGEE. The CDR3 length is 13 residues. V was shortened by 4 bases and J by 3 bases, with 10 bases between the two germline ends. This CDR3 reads CASSILGDTEAFF. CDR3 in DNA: TGTGCCAGCAGCATTCTAGGAGACACTGAAGCTTTCTTT.

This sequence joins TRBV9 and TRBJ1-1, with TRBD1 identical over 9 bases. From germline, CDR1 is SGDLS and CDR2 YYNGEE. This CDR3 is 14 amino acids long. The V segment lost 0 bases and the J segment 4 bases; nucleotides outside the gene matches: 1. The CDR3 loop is CASSVVGQGTEAFF. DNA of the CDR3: TGTGCCAGCAGCGTAGTGGGACAGGGCACTGAAGCTTTCTTT.

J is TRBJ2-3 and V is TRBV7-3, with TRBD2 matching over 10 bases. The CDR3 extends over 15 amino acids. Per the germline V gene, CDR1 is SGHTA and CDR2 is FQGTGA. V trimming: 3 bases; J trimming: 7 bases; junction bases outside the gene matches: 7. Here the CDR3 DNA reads TGTGCCAGCAGCTTTGAGCGGGGGGGCTCTCATACGCAGTATTTT. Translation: CASSFERGGSHTQYF. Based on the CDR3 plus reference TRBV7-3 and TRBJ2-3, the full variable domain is GAGVSQTPSNKVTEKGKYVELRCDPISGHTALYWYRQSLGQGPEFLIYFQGTGAADDSGLPNDRFFAVRPEGSVSTLKIQRTERGDSAVYLCASSFERGGSHTQYFGPGTRLTVL.

The CDR3 bases are TGTGCCAGCAGTTACAAACGCAGGGACACTGAAGCTTTCTTT. This translates into CASSYKRRDTEAFF. This chain uses TRBV27 with TRBJ1-1; a possible D gene is TRBD1 (5 bases). Trimming pared 4 bases from V and 3 bases from J, leaving 12 bases between. Germline V gene lookup returns CDR1 MNHEY and CDR2 SMNVEV (reference sequence). CDR3 size: 14 residues.

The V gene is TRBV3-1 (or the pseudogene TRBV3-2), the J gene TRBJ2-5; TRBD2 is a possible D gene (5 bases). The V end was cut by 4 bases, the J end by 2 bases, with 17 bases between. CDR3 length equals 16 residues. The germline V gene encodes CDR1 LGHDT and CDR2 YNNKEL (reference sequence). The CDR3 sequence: CASSRAVLRWQETQYF. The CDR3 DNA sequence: TGTGCCAGCAGCCGAGCGGTACTCCGTTGGCAAGAGACCCAGTACTTC.

CDR3 sequence reads: CASSRKGGEYGYTF. Written as DNA, the CDR3 is TGTGCCAGCAGTAGGAAAGGGGGGGAATATGGCTACACCTTC. V gene TRBV6-6 combines with J gene TRBJ1-2, with D tentatively TRBD1 (6 bases). Per the germline V gene, CDR1 is MNHNY and CDR2 is SVGAGI (reference sequence). The CDR3 spans 14 residues. Trimming took off 5 bases at V and 5 bases at J, with 15 bases between the two ends.

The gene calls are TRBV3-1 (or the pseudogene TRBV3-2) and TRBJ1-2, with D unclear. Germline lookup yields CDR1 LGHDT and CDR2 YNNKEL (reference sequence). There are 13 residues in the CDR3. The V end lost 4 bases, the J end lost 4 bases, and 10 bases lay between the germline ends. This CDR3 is CASSPGLGYGYTF. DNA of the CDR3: TGTGCCAGCAGCCCGGGGTTAGGCTATGGCTACACCTTC.

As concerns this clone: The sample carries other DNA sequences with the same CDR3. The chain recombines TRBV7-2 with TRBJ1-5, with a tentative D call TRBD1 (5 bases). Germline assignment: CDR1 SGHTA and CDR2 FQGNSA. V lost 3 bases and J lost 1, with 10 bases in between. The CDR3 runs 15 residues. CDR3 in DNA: TGTGCCAGCAGCTTGGGGGGTTTGAGCAATCAGCCCCAGCATTTT. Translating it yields CASSLGGLSNQPQHF.

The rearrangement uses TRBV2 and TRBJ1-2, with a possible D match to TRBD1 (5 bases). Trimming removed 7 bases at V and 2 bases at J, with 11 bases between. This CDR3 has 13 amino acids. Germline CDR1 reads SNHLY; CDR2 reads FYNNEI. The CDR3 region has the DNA TGTGCCAGCACCGAGACAGAAAACTATGGCTACACCTTC. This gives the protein CASTETENYGYTF.

CDR3 region: CASSLADRSTGNTIYF. The CDR3 DNA sequence: TGTGCCAGCAGCTTAGCAGACAGATCAACTGGAAACACCATATATTTT. The J gene is TRBJ1-3, the V gene TRBV5-4; TRBD1 is a possible D gene (5 bases). Germline V lookup: CDR1 SGHNT, CDR2 YYREEE (reference sequence). With 2 bases removed from V and 2 bases from J, the gap between germline ends came to 14 bases. The CDR3 covers 16 residues.

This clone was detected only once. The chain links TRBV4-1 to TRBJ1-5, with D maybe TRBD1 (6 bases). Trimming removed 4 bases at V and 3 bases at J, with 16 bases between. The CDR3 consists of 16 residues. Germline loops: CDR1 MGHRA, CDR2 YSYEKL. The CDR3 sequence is CASSLIRTDYNQPQHF. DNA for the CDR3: TGCGCCAGCAGCCTTATAAGGACAGACTACAATCAGCCCCAGCATTTT.

The CDR3 loop is CASSRTSRGETQYF. The DNA for the CDR3 is TGTGCCAGCAGCAGGACTAGCCGGGGGGAGACCCAGTACTTC. This chain joins TRBV6-2 or TRBV6-3 and TRBJ2-5; 8 nucleotides line up with TRBD2. Germline V gives CDR1 MNHEY, CDR2 SVGEGT. The CDR3 covers 14 residues. Trimming took 6 bases from V and 5 from J; bases not matched to a gene: 8.

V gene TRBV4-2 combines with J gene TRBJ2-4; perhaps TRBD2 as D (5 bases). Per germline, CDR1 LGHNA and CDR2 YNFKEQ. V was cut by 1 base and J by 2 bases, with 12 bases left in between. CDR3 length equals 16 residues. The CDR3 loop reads CASSQGGWLTKNIQYF. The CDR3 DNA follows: TGTGCCAGCAGCCAAGGCGGGTGGTTGACCAAAAACATTCAGTACTTC.

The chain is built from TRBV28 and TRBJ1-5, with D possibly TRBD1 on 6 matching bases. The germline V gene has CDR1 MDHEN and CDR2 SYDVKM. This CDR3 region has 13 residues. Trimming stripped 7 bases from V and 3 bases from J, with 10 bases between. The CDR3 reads CASTSGVNQPQHF. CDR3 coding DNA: TGTGCCAGCACATCAGGGGTCAATCAGCCCCAGCATTTT.

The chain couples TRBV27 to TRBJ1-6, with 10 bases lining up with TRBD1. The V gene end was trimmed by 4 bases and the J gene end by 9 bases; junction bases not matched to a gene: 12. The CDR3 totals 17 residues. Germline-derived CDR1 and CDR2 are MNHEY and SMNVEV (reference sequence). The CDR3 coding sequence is TGTGCCAGCAGTTCGTCCCGACAGGGGGCCAATGGTTCACCCCTCCACTTT. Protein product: CASSSSRQGANGSPLHF.

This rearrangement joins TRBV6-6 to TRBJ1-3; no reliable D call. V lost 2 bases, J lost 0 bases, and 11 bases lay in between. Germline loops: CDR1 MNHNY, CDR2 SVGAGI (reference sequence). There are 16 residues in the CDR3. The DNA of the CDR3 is TGTGCCAGCAGTTACCCGGAGAGGGACTCTGGAAACACCATATATTTT. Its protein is CASSYPERDSGNTIYF.

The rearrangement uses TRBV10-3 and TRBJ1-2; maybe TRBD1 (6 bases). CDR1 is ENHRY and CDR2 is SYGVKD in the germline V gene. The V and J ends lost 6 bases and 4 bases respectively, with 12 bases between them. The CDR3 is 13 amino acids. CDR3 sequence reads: CAIREGGGYGYTF. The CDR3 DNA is TGTGCCATCAGGGAAGGGGGTGGCTATGGCTACACCTTC.

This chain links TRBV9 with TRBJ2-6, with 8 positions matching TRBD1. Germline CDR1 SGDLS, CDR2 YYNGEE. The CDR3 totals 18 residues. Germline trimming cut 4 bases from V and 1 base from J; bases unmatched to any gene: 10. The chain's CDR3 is CASSPPQGAISGANVLTF. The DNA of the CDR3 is TGTGCCAGCAGCCCCCCCCAGGGGGCGATATCTGGGGCCAACGTCCTGACTTTC.